This T cell receptor beta chain was sequenced during a study of cytotoxic CD8 clonotypes in ibrutinib-treated CLL. Of note for this clone: The antigen is undetermined.

Using immunoSEQ multiplex PCR, the repertoire was profiled, and TCRdb retains in-frame clones only, with some absent. Seen here are roughly 150,000 clones, 70% to 90% observed once, and the top ten hold around 3%. Germline-derived CDR1 and CDR2 are KGHSH and LQKENI. V gave up 0 bases and J gave up 6 bases, with 8 bases separating them. CDR3 length: 13 amino acids. The study's findings and limits: Public clonotypes were uncommon and contracted or stayed stable on treatment.

The chain is built from TRBV18 and TRBJ1-1, with D possibly matching TRBD1 (5 bases). The specimen comprised PBMCs, sampled at disease progression, from a patient treated with ibrutinib. The receptor's source is a human donor with chronic lymphocytic leukemia. The CDR3: CASSPPGLAEAFF. The CDR3 region has the DNA TGTGCCAGCTCACCACCGGGACTGGCTGAAGCTTTCTTT.